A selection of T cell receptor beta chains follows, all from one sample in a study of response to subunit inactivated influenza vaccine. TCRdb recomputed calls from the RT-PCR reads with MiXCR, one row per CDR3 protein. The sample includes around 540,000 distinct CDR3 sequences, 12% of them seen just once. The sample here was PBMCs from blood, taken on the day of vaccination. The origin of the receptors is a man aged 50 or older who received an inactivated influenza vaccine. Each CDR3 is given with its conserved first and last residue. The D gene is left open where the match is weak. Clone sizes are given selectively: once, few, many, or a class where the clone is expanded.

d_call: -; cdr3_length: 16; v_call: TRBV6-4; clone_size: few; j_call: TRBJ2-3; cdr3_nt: TGTGCCAGCAGTGACTCGGGGGGTGGTCCCACAGATACGCAGTATTTT; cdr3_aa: CASSDSGGGPTDTQYF
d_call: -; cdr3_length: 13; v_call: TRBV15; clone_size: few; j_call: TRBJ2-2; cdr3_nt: TGTGCCACCAGCAGAGTATCCCCCCGGGAGCTGTTTTTT; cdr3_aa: CATSRVSPRELFF
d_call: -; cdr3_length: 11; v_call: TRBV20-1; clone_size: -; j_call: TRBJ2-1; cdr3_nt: TGCAGTGCTAGAAGGACCCCTGAGCAGTTCTTC; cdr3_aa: CSARRTPEQFF
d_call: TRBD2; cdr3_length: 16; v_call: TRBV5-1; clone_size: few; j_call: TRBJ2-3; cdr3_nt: TGCGCCAGCAGCAAGGTGCTAGCGGGAGATGTAGATACGCAGTATTTT; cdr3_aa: CASSKVLAGDVDTQYF
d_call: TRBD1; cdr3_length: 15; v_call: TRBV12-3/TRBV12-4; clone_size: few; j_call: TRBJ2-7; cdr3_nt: TGTGCCAGCAGGGGTCGGACAGGGTCATCCTACGAGCAGTACTTC; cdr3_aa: CASRGRTGSSYEQYF
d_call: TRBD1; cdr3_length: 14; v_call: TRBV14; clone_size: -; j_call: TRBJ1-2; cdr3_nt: TGTGCCAGCAGCTGGACAGGGGGCGGGTATGGCTACACCTTC; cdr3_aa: CASSWTGGGYGYTF
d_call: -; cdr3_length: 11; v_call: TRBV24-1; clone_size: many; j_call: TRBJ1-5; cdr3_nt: TGTGCCACCAGAAGCAATCAGCCCCAGCATTTT; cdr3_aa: CATRSNQPQHF
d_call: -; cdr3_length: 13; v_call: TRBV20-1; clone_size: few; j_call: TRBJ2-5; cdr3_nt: TGCAGTGCTCCCCGCGGAGTGGGAGAGACCCAGTACTTC; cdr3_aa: CSAPRGVGETQYF
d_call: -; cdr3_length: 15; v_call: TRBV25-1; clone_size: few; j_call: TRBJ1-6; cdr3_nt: TGTGCCAGCAGTGGGCAGCCTAGGGGATCTTCACCCCTCCACTTT; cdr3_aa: CASSGQPRGSSPLHF
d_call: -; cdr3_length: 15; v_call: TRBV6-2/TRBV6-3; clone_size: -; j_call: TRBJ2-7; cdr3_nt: TGTGCCAGCAGTTACGGGGCGGGATTGTCCTACGAGCAGTACTTC; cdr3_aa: CASSYGAGLSYEQYF
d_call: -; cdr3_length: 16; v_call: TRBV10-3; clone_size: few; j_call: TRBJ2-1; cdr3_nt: TGTGCCATCAGTGAATTGGACGAAGTACCCTACAATGAGCAGTTCTTC; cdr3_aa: CAISELDEVPYNEQFF
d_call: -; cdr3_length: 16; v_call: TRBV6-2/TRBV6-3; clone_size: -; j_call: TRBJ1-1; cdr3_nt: TGTGCCAGCAGTCGGGTAGGGATCGAACGGAACACTGAAGCTTTCTTT; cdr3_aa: CASSRVGIERNTEAFF
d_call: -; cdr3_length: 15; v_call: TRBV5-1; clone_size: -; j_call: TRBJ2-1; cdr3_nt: TGCGCCAGCAGCTTGGGGGCCGATTGGAGGTATGAGCAGTTCTTC; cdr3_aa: CASSLGADWRYEQFF
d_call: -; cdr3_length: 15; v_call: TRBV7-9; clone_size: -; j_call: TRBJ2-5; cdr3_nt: TGTGCCAGCAGCTTACGGGTGCAGGGAAGGGAGACCCAGTACTTC; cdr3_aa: CASSLRVQGRETQYF
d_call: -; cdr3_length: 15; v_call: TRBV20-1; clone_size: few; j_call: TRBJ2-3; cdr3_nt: TGCAGTGCATTTGGAGGGGGGTTACGCACAGATACGCAGTATTTT; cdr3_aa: CSAFGGGLRTDTQYF
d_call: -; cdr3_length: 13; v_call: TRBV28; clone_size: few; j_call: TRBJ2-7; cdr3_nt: TGTGCCAGCATGGGTCAGGGTGTGTACGAGCAGTACTTC; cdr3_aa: CASMGQGVYEQYF
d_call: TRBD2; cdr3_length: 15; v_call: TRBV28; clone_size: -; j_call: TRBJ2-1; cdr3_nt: TGTGCCAGCAGTTTCCGGGCGGGAGCCGGAAATGAGCAGTTCTTC; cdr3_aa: CASSFRAGAGNEQFF
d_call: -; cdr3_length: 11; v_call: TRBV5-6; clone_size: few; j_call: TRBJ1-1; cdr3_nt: TGTGCCAGCAGCTTACCGGGTGAAGCTTTCTTT; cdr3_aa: CASSLPGEAFF
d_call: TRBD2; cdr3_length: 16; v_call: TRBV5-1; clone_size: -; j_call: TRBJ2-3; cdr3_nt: TGCGCCAGCTCTCCTGGACTAGATTTACGCACAGATACGCAGTATTTT; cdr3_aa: CASSPGLDLRTDTQYF
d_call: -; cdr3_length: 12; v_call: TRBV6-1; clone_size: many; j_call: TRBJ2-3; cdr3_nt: TGTGCCAGCAGTGTCGCGGCAGATACGCAGTATTTT; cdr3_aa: CASSVAADTQYF
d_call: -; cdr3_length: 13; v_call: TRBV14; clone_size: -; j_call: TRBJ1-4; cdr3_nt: TGTGCCAGCAGCCAATACTACAATGAAAAACTGTTTTTT; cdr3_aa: CASSQYYNEKLFF
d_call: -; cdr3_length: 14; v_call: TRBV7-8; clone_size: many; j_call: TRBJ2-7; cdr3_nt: TGTGCCAGCAGCTTAGGTTATGGGGCCGGCGAGCAGTACTTC; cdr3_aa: CASSLGYGAGEQYF
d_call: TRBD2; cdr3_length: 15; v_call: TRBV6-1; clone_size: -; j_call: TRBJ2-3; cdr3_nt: TGTGCCAGCAGACCACTAGCGGGGAGCACAGATACGCAGTATTTT; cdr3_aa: CASRPLAGSTDTQYF
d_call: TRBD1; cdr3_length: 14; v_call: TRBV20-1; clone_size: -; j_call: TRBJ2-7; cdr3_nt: TGCAGTGCACCGCCGGGACAGGGGATATTCGAGCAGTACTTC; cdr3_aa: CSAPPGQGIFEQYF
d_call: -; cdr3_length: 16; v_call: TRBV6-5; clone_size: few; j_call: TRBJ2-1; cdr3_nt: TGTGCCAGCAGTTACTCTGTGGGACTCTCACACAATGAGCAGTTCTTC; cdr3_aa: CASSYSVGLSHNEQFF
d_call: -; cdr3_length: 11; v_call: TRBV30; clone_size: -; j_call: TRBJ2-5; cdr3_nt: TGTGCCTGGAGGGGACTGGGGACCCAGTACTTC; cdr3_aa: CAWRGLGTQYF
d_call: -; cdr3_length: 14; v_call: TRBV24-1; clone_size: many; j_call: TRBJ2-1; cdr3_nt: TGTGCCACCAGTGATTTGGGGGTAGGCAATGAGCAGTTCTTC; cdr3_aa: CATSDLGVGNEQFF
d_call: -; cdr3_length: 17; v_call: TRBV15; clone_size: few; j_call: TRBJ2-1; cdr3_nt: TGTGCCACCAGCACCCGTTCTCGTTTGAAACCTTACAATGAGCAGTTCTTC; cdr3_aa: CATSTRSRLKPYNEQFF
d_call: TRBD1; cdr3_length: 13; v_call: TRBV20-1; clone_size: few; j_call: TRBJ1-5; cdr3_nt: TGCAGTGCTAGAAAAGGGACAGATCAGCCCCAGCATTTT; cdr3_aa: CSARKGTDQPQHF
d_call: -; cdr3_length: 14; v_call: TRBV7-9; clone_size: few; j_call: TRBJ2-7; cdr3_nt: TGTGCCAGCAGCTCCCGGGACAACATCTACGAGCAGTACTTC; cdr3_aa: CASSSRDNIYEQYF
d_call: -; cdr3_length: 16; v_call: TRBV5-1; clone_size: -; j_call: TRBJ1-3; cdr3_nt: TGCGCCAGCAGCCGGGACACCCGGAGCTCTGGAAACACCATATATTTT; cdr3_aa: CASSRDTRSSGNTIYF
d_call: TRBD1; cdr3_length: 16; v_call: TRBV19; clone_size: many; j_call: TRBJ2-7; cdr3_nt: TGTGCCAGTAGTATGGATGCCGGGACAGGGGGCTACGAGCAGTACTTC; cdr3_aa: CASSMDAGTGGYEQYF
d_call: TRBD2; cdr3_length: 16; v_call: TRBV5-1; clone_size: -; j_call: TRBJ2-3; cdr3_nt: TGCGCCAGCAGCCGACTAGCGGGGCGCGGAGAAGATACGCAGTATTTT; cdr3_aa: CASSRLAGRGEDTQYF